Below are 15 T cell receptor beta chains sequenced from a single sample in a study of blood T cell repertoires in COVID-19 (dated by TCRdb to the early 2020s). Library prep was done by the immunoSEQ multiplex PCR assay. TCRdb mirrors the immuneACCESS table, restricted to in-frame sequences. Some clones are absent from its copies; in checked studies, under half trace to an unresolved V gene, and the reason for the others is unknown. The sample records 180,000 or so clones, roughly 80% of which are singletons. Together, the top ten hold around 7.5% of the sample. Material: PBMCs or T cells enriched from blood (not recorded which). The origin of the receptors is a man aged 35-49 years who had recovered from COVID-19.

The chain combines TRBV5-6 with TRBJ1-4; perhaps TRBD1 as D (6 bases). This CDR3 contains 14 residues. From germline, CDR1 is SGHDT and CDR2 YYEEEE. The V end was cut by 4 bases, the J end by 6 bases, with 13 bases between. The CDR3 is CASSSKRTDEKLFF. The CDR3 DNA is TGTGCCAGCAGCAGCAAAAGGACAGATGAAAAACTGTTTTTT.

This clone showed up just a few times. V is TRBV19 and J is TRBJ2-2, with D perhaps matching TRBD1 (6 bases). Germline-derived CDR1 and CDR2 are LNHDA and SQIVND (reference sequence). V was shortened by 3 bases and J by 0 bases, with 8 bases between the two germline ends. CDR3 length: 15 amino acids. DNA of the CDR3: TGTGCCAGTAGTATTTCAGGGGCGAACACCGGGGAGCTGTTTTTT. Its translation: CASSISGANTGELFF.

CDR3 DNA sequence: TGTGCCAGCAGCTTTGATCGGACAGAAGCTTTCTTT. Protein product: CASSFDRTEAFF. The chain joins TRBV7-9 to TRBJ1-1, with D possibly matching TRBD1 (5 bases). V lost 3 bases and J lost 8, with 10 bases in between. Germline loops: CDR1 SEHNR, CDR2 FQNEAQ (reference sequence). This CDR3 contains 12 residues.

The CDR3 spells CASTSDRENGYTF. CDR3 DNA: TGTGCCAGCACCTCGGACAGGGAGAATGGCTACACCTTC. The genes are TRBV2 and TRBJ1-2; 8 bases match TRBD1. This CDR3 is built from 13 residues. V lost 7 bases, J lost 6 bases, and 7 bases stayed unmatched. Per the germline V gene, CDR1 is SNHLY and CDR2 is FYNNEI.

The rearrangement joins TRBV2 to TRBJ2-1; TRBD2 matches at 8 bases. This CDR3 contains 18 residues. Per germline, CDR1 SNHLY and CDR2 FYNNEI. J lost 4 bases, V lost 6 bases, and 17 bases had no gene match. CDR3 residues: CASRRGGLGLISYNEQFF. The DNA for the CDR3 is TGTGCCAGCAGGCGCGGGGGGTTGGGACTCATATCTTACAATGAGCAGTTCTTC.

The chain carries TRBV7-9 and TRBJ2-3; 8 nucleotides line up with TRBD2. Unmatched junction bases numbered 4, after V lost 5 bases and J lost 6 bases. This CDR3 is built from 13 residues. Germline CDR1 SEHNR, CDR2 FQNEAQ (reference sequence). CDR3 amino acids: CASSIGGADTQYF. CDR3 sequence (DNA): TGTGCCAGCAGCATCGGGGGGGCGGATACGCAGTATTTT.

This chain's CDR3 is CASSLLLRGMRNTEAFF. The CDR3 DNA sequence: TGTGCCAGCAGCTTACTCCTCAGGGGTATGAGAAACACTGAAGCTTTCTTT. The rearrangement links TRBV7-2 to TRBJ1-1, with a tentative D call TRBD1 (6 bases). Trimming took off 2 bases at V and 2 bases at J, with 18 bases between the two ends. The CDR3 is 17 residues long. Germline values: CDR1 SGHTA, CDR2 FQGNSA.

The V call is TRBV7-2, the J call TRBJ2-7; D may be TRBD2 (6 bases). This CDR3 has 18 residues. CDR1 is SGHTA, CDR2 FQGNSA, per germline. V lost 2 bases and J 0 bases, leaving 20 bases between the germline ends. CDR3 region: CASSLSLGFGGDSYEQYF. The DNA for the CDR3 is TGTGCCAGCAGCTTAAGTCTCGGGTTCGGCGGGGACTCCTACGAGCAGTACTTC.

The chain is built from TRBV25-1 and TRBJ1-6; 8 bases match TRBD1. The CDR3 sequence is 15 residues long. Germline-derived CDR1 and CDR2 are MGHDK and SYGVNS. After removal of 4 bases from V and 11 bases from J, the junction contained 10 bases not matched to a gene. CDR3 residues: CASSGGAGGRTPLHF. The CDR3 DNA follows: TGTGCCAGCAGTGGCGGGGCAGGGGGCCGAACACCCCTCCACTTT.

The V call is TRBV30, the J call TRBJ1-1, with 8 positions matching TRBD1. The CDR3 has 13 residues. Per germline, CDR1 GTSNPN and CDR2 SVGIG (reference sequence). Unmatched junction bases numbered 4, after V lost 3 bases and J lost 4 bases. The CDR3 region is CAWSRGPSTEAFF. As DNA, the CDR3 is TGTGCCTGGAGCAGGGGGCCGAGCACTGAAGCTTTCTTT.

This sequence joins TRBV7-6 and TRBJ1-3, with unresolved D. CDR1 and CDR2 from the germline V gene are SGHVS and FNYEAQ. The CDR3 is 15 amino acids. Trimming cost V 5 bases and J 0 bases, with 11 bases left between them. CDR3 sequence reads: CASSVIPSSGNTIYF. CDR3 nucleotides: TGTGCCAGCAGCGTGATTCCGAGCTCTGGAAACACCATATATTTT.

This chain connects TRBV2 to TRBJ1-1, with D uncertain. CDR1 is SNHLY and CDR2 is FYNNEI in the germline V gene. V was shortened by 4 bases and J by 7 bases, with 16 bases between the two germline ends. CDR3 length: 14 amino acids. CDR3 in DNA: TGTGCCAGCAGTGGGGAGAGTGAGAGACGTGAAGCTTTCTTT. As protein: CASSGESERREAFF.

This sequence joins TRBV27 and TRBJ2-1; 12 nucleotides agree with TRBD2. Germline V lookup: CDR1 MNHEY, CDR2 SMNVEV (reference sequence). The ends lost 7 bases at V and 4 bases at J; junction bases unmatched: 8. The CDR3 covers 16 residues. Here the CDR3 reads CASTTTSGGLYNEQFF. The CDR3 DNA reads as TGTGCCAGCACCACAACTAGCGGGGGGTTGTACAATGAGCAGTTCTTC.

The rearrangement links TRBV11-2 to TRBJ1-1; 7 nucleotides agree with TRBD1. V gave up 1 base and J gave up 1 base; unmatched junction bases: 6. Germline V lookup: CDR1 SGHAT, CDR2 FQNNGV. This CDR3 comprises 16 residues. Here the CDR3 DNA reads TGTGCCAGCAGCTTAGGGTGGGACAGACCGAACACTGAAGCTTTCTTT. Encoded protein: CASSLGWDRPNTEAFF.

The V gene is TRBV5-1, the J gene TRBJ2-7; the match to TRBD1 covers 7 bases. CDR1 and CDR2 from the germline V gene are SGHRS and YFSETQ. This CDR3 spans 15 amino acids. With V trimmed by 2 bases and J by 2 bases, 7 bases remained unmatched. The CDR3 DNA sequence: TGCGCCAGCAGCTTCGGCGACAGGGCCGCCTACGAGCAGTACTTC. Translating gives CASSFGDRAAYEQYF.